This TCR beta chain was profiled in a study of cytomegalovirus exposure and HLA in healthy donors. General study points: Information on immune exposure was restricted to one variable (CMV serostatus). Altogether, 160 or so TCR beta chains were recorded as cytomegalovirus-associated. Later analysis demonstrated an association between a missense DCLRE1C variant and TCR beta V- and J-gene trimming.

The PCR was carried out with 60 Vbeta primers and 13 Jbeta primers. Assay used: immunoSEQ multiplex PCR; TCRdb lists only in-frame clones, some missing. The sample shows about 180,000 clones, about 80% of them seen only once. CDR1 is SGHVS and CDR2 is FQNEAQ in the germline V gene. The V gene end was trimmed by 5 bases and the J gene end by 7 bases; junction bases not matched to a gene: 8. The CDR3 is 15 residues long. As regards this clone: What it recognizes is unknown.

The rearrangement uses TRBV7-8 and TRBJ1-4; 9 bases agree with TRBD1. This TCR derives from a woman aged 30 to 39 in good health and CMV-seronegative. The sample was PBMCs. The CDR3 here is CASSRTGGWVEKLFF. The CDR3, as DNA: TGTGCCAGCAGCCGAACAGGGGGCTGGGTTGAAAAACTGTTTTTT.